This T cell receptor (beta chain) was retrieved from a study of OX40 agonist ivuxolimab in advanced cancers. Study-level information: People who had prior anti-PD-1, anti-PD-L1 or anti-CTLA-4 therapy could take part, and roughly 40% had some. Three patients showed partial responses: one hepatocellular carcinoma and two cutaneous melanoma cases. Study results and limitations: Some nonresponders additionally presented with little normalized T-cell clonal expansion.

V dropped 3 bases and J dropped 8 bases, with 18 bases sitting between them. In germline, CDR1 is SGDLS, CDR2 YYNGEE. There are 15 residues in the CDR3. Method: immunoSEQ multiplex PCR; TCRdb's copy keeps in-frame clones and lacks some. The sample has under 25,000 clones, 84% seen once. Note on this clone: Its target is unknown.

Sampling times: baseline, cycle 4 day 1, cycle 7 day 1. This sample comprised CD4+ or CD8+ T cells sorted from blood, obtained in a trial of the OX40 agonist ivuxolimab. This TCR was sampled from an adult with an advanced solid tumor such as melanoma, head and neck, liver or kidney cancer. The gene calls are TRBV9 and TRBJ2-4; possibly TRBD1 for D (6 bases). The CDR3 protein is CASSAGTTPEDIQYF. The CDR3, as DNA: TGTGCCAGCAGCGCCGGGACAACTCCAGAGGACATTCAGTACTTC.